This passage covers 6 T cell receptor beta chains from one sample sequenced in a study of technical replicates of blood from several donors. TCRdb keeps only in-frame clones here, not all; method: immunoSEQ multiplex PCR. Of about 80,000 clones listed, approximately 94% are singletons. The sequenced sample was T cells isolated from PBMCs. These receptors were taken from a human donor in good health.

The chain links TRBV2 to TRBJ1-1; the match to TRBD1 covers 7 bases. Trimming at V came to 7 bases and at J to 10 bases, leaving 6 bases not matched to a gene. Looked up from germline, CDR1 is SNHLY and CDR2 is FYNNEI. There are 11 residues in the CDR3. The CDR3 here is CASTTGEGAFF. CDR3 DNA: TGTGCCAGCACCACAGGGGAAGGAGCTTTCTTT.

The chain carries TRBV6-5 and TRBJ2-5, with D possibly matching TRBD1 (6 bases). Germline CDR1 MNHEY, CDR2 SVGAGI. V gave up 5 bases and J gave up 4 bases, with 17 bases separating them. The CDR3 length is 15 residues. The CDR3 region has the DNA TGTGCCAGCAGTCCGCTTCCAGGGGTTGGAGAGACCCAGTACTTC. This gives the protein CASSPLPGVGETQYF.

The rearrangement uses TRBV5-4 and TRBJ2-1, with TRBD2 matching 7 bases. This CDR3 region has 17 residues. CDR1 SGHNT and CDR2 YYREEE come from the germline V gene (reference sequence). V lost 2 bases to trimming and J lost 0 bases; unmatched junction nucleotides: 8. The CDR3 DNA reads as TGTGCCAGCAGCTTAGGGATTAGCGGGTACTCCTACAATGAGCAGTTCTTC. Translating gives CASSLGISGYSYNEQFF.

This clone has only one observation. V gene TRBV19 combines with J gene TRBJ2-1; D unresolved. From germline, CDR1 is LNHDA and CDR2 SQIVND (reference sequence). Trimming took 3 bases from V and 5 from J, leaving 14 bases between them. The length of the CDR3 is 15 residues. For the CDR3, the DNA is TGTGCCAGTAGTATTCCCCGAACTGTAAACAATGAGCAGTTCTTC. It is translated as CASSIPRTVNNEQFF.

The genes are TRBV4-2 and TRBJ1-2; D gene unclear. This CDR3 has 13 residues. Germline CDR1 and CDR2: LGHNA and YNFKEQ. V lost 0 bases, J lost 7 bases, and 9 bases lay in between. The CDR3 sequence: CASSQDPILGYTF. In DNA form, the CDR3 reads TGTGCCAGCAGCCAAGACCCTATACTTGGCTACACCTTC.

CDR3 nucleotides: TGCGCCAGCAGCCCAACGACTAGCGGTATTTTTAATGAGCAGTTCTTC. Its protein product is CASSPTTSGIFNEQFF. This rearrangement joins TRBV10-2 to TRBJ2-1, with 9 bases that match TRBD2. Germline-derived CDR1 and CDR2 are WSHSY and SAAADI. This CDR3 region has 16 residues. J was trimmed by 7 bases and V by 6 bases; bases with no gene match: 13.